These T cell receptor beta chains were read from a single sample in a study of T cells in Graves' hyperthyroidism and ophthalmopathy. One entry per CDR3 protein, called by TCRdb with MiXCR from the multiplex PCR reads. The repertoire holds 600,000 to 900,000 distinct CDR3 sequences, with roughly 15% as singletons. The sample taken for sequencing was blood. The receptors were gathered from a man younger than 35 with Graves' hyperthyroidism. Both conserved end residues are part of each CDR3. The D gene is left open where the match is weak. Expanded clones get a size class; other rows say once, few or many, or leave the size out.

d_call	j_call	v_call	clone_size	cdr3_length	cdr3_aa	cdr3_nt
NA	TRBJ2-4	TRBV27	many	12	CASSGGRDIQYF	TGTGCCAGCAGTGGAGGGAGAGACATTCAGTACTTC
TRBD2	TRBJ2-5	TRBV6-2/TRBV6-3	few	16	CASSATSGVLQETQYF	TGTGCCAGCAGCGCGACTAGCGGGGTACTCCAAGAGACCCAGTACTTC
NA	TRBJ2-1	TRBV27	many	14	CASSLTTPYNEQFF	TGTGCCAGCAGTTTAACAACACCTTACAATGAGCAGTTCTTC
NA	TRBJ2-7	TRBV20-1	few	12	CSASLAQGEQYF	TGCAGTGCTAGCCTAGCACAGGGAGAGCAGTACTTC
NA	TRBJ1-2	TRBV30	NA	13	CAWNSGEVYGYTF	TGTGCCTGGAATTCAGGGGAGGTCTATGGCTACACCTTC
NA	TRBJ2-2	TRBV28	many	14	CASSLPRVTGELFF	TGTGCCAGCAGTCTACCCCGTGTCACCGGGGAGCTGTTTTTT
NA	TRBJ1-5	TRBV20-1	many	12	CSAHRGNQPQHF	TGCAGTGCTCATAGAGGGAATCAGCCCCAGCATTTT
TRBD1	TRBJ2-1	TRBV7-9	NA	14	CASSTTGGGSEQFF	TGTGCCAGCAGCACCACAGGGGGAGGCAGCGAGCAGTTCTTC
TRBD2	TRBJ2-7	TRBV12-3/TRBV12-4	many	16	CASSLGTSGGSYEQYF	TGTGCCAGCAGTTTGGGGACTAGCGGGGGCTCCTACGAGCAGTACTTC
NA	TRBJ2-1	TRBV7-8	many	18	CASSLKAAGQAAYNEQFF	TGTGCCAGCAGCTTAAAGGCGGCTGGTCAAGCCGCCTACAATGAGCAGTTCTTC
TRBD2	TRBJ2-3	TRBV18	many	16	CASSPGGGAGTDTQYF	TGTGCCAGCTCACCAGGCGGGGGAGCCGGCACAGATACGCAGTATTTT
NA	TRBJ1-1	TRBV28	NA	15	CASTPAGPMNTEAFF	TGTGCCAGCACCCCCGCGGGGCCAATGAACACTGAAGCTTTCTTT
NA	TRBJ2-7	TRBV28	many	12	CASSFLLREQYF	TGTGCCAGCAGTTTTTTGTTGAGGGAGCAGTACTTC
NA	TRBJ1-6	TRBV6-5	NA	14	CASSYWGRATPLHF	TGTGCCAGCAGTTACTGGGGCAGGGCTACACCCCTCCACTTT
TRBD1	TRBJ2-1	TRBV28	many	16	CASSSHGQGRLNEQFF	TGTGCCAGCAGTTCTCACGGACAGGGCAGACTCAATGAGCAGTTCTTC
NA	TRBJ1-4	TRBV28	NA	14	CASSLIGVNEKLFF	TGTGCCAGCAGTTTAATAGGGGTTAATGAAAAACTGTTTTTT
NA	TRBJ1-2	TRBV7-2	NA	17	CASSLGIGRERNYGYTF	TGTGCCAGCAGCTTAGGGATTGGGCGGGAGAGAAACTATGGCTACACCTTC
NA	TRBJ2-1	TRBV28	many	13	CASSKGEYNEQFF	TGTGCCAGTTCCAAGGGGGAATACAATGAGCAGTTCTTC
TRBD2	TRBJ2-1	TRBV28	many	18	CASSLLGGTSGNDNEQFF	TGTGCCAGCAGTTTATTAGGCGGGACTAGCGGGAACGACAATGAGCAGTTCTTC
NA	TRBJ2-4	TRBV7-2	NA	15	CASSSMGSAKNIQYF	TGTGCCAGCAGCTCGATGGGGAGCGCCAAAAACATTCAGTACTTC
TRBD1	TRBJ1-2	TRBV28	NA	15	CASSWGQTGGLGYTF	TGTGCCAGCAGTTGGGGCCAGACAGGGGGTCTTGGCTACACCTTC
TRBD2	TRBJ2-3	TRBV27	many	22	CASSFLPRTSGRASRGTDTQYF	TGTGCCAGCAGTTTTTTGCCCCGGACTAGCGGGAGGGCCAGCCGGGGCACAGATACGCAGTATTTT
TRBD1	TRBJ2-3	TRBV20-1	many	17	CSATSGTGFTFADTQYF	TGCAGTGCAACCTCCGGGACAGGGTTCACCTTCGCAGATACGCAGTATTTT
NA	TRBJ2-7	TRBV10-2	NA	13	CASSGGTNYEQYF	TGCGCCAGCAGTGGCGGCACGAACTACGAGCAGTACTTC
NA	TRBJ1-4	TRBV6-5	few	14	CASSYGDEGEKLFF	TGTGCCAGCAGTTACGGGGATGAAGGCGAAAAACTGTTTTTT
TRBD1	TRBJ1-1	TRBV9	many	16	CASSVGDRSYDTEAFF	TGTGCCAGCAGCGTAGGGGACAGGAGTTATGACACTGAAGCTTTCTTT
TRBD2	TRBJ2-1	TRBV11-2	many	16	CASSSPSGRAYNEQFF	TGTGCCAGCAGCTCCCCTAGCGGGAGGGCCTACAATGAGCAGTTCTTC
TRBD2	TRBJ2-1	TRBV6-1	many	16	CASSFSGSYSYNEQFF	TGTGCCAGCAGTTTTAGCGGGAGCTACTCCTACAATGAGCAGTTCTTC
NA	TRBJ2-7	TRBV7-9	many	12	CASSLLAHEQYF	TGTGCCAGCAGCTTACTGGCCCACGAGCAGTACTTC
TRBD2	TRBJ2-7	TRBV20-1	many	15	CSASDGGRRSYEQYF	TGCAGTGCTAGCGATGGCGGGAGGCGCTCCTACGAGCAGTACTTC
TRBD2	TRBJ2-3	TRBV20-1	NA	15	CSAPDGRPSTDTQYF	TGCAGTGCCCCCGACGGGAGGCCGAGCACAGATACGCAGTATTTT
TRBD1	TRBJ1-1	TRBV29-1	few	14	CSVSDRGLWAEAFF	TGCAGCGTGTCGGACAGGGGTCTGTGGGCTGAAGCTTTCTTT
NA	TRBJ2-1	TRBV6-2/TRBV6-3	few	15	CASSYGGVYGGEQFF	TGTGCCAGCAGTTACGGCGGGGTTTATGGAGGAGAGCAGTTCTTC
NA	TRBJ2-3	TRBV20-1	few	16	CSAITPTARSTDTQYF	TGCAGTGCTATCACCCCAACTGCGAGATCAACAGATACGCAGTATTTT
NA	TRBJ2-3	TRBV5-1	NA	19	CASSVKLVVGLSRTDTQYF	TGCGCCAGCAGCGTCAAGCTTGTTGTTGGGTTATCCCGCACAGATACGCAGTATTTT
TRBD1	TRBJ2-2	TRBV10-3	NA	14	CAIRDRGSTGELFF	TGTGCCATCAGGGACAGGGGGAGCACCGGGGAGCTGTTTTTT
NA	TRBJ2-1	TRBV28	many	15	CASSFPPPRREEQFF	TGTGCCAGCAGTTTCCCCCCGCCTAGGCGGGAAGAGCAGTTCTTC